This passage covers 25 T cell receptor beta chains from one sample sequenced in a study of cytomegalovirus exposure and HLA in healthy donors. The PCR made use of 60 Vbeta and 13 Jbeta primers. TCRdb's table, derived via immunoSEQ multiplex PCR, lists solely in-frame clones and lacks some. The sample yields some 180,000 clones, roughly 74% seen once. The sequencing sample was made of PBMCs. The source of these receptors is a female donor in good health and CMV-seronegative.

The rearrangement links TRBV6-5 to TRBJ1-4, with 10 bases lining up with TRBD1. Unmatched junction bases numbered 10, after V lost 4 bases and J lost 8 bases. The germline V gene has CDR1 MNHEY and CDR2 SVGAGI. This CDR3 is 16 amino acids long. The CDR3 protein is CASSSNLRQGAEKLFF. CDR3 coding DNA: TGTGCCAGCAGTTCAAACCTACGACAGGGGGCGGAAAAACTGTTTTTT.

This clone came up once. The chain couples TRBV5-1 to TRBJ1-2; 10 bases fit TRBD1. The germline V gene encodes CDR1 SGHRS and CDR2 YFSETQ. The CDR3 consists of 14 residues. J lost 9 bases, V lost 0 bases, and 5 bases had no gene match. The CDR3 DNA is TGCGCCAGCAGCTTGGGACAGGGGGCTGATAGCTACACCTTC. Translation: CASSLGQGADSYTF. The full variable domain, its missing parts supplied by reference TRBV5-1 and TRBJ1-2, is KAGVTQTPRYLIKTRGQQVTLSCSPISGHRSVSWYQQTPGQGLQFLFEYFSETQRNKGNFPGRFSGRQFSNSRSEMNVSTLELGDSALYLCASSLGQGADSYTFGSGTRLTVV.

This chain connects TRBV11-2 to TRBJ1-2; no firm D call. Trimming left V 5 bases short and J 8 bases short, with 21 bases between. The CDR3 has 15 amino acids. Germline V gene data show CDR1 as SGHAT and CDR2 as FQNNGV. For the CDR3, the DNA is TGTGCCAGCAGCCCCTCTCCGGGGTCCAAGTCGGGCTACACCTTC. Encoded protein: CASSPSPGSKSGYTF.

The CDR3 region is CASSQEGLSGGRYEQFF. DNA for the CDR3: TGCGCCAGCAGCCAAGAGGGGTTGAGCGGGGGTCGCTATGAGCAGTTCTTC. The chain employs TRBV4-1 and TRBJ2-1; 8 nucleotides line up with TRBD2. V dropped 0 bases and J dropped 8; count of bases not matched to a gene: 12. This CDR3 comprises 17 residues. The germline V gene has CDR1 MGHRA and CDR2 YSYEKL.

V is TRBV29-1 and J is TRBJ2-2, with 10 bases fitting TRBD2. The CDR3 is 15 residues long. Germline V CDR1 and CDR2: SQVTM, ANQGSEA. Trimming removed 6 bases from V and 4 bases from J; junction bases left unmatched: 8. This CDR3 reads CSVGPSGGATGELFF. As DNA, the CDR3 is TGCAGCGTCGGTCCTAGCGGGGGAGCCACCGGGGAGCTGTTTTTT.

The chain has TRBV7-9 and TRBJ1-1; the D gene is possibly TRBD1 (5 bases). Germline values: CDR1 SEHNR, CDR2 FQNEAQ (reference sequence). The germline V and J ends were trimmed by 3 bases and 6 bases, with 8 bases remaining between them. The CDR3 length is 12 residues. The CDR3 bases are TGTGCCAGCAGCTTTTGGGGCGCTGAAGCTTTCTTT. Translating gives CASSFWGAEAFF. Drawing the rest from reference TRBV7-9 and TRBJ1-1, the complete variable domain is DTGVSQNPRHKITKRGQNVTFRCDPISEHNRLYWYRQTLGQGPEFLTYFQNEAQLEKSRLLSDRFSAERPKGSFSTLEIQRTEQGDSAMYLCASSFWGAEAFFGQGTRLTVV.

The chain combines TRBV19 with TRBJ1-2; D perhaps matches TRBD1 (6 bases). This CDR3 has 12 residues. Germline CDR1 and CDR2: LNHDA and SQIVND (reference sequence). V was cut by 6 bases and J by 3 bases, with 8 bases left in between. CDR3 in DNA: TGTGCCAGTAGGGACAGCCACTATGGCTACACCTTC. This codes for CASRDSHYGYTF.

The rearrangement joins TRBV19 to TRBJ1-3; TRBD1 aligns across 10 bases. J gave up 3 bases and V 5 bases, and 10 bases lay outside the gene matches. Germline V gene sequence: CDR1 LNHDA, CDR2 SQIVND (reference sequence). This CDR3 is 17 amino acids long. The CDR3 region has the DNA TGTGCCAGTAGTGACAGGGGGCAAACTTTCCTTGGAAACACCATATATTTT. Translating it yields CASSDRGQTFLGNTIYF. Filled out from reference TRBV19 and TRBJ1-3, the complete variable domain reads DGGITQSPKYLFRKEGQNVTLSCEQNLNHDAMYWYRQDPGQGLRLIYYSQIVNDFQKGDIAEGYSVSREKKESFPLTVTSAQKNPTAFYLCASSDRGQTFLGNTIYFGEGSWLTVV.

The V and J genes are TRBV7-9 and TRBJ2-1; unclear D gene. Trimming removed 4 bases at V and 8 bases at J, with 15 bases between. From germline, CDR1 is SEHNR and CDR2 FQNEAQ (reference sequence). The CDR3 has 14 amino acids. The DNA of the CDR3 is TGTGCCAGCAGCTCCAACAGCATCGCCCATGAGCAGTTCTTC. Protein: CASSSNSIAHEQFF.

The J gene is TRBJ2-7, the V gene TRBV5-1; TRBD2 aligns across 11 bases. The length of the CDR3 is 14 residues. After removal of 4 bases from V and 2 bases from J, the junction contained 2 bases not matched to a gene. The germline gives CDR1 SGHRS, CDR2 YFSETQ. DNA of the CDR3: TGCGCCAGCAGCACTAGCGGGAGTACCTACGAGCAGTACTTC. Protein: CASSTSGSTYEQYF.

The genes are TRBV4-1 and TRBJ1-1; no clear D. The V and J ends lost 1 base and 9 bases respectively, with 21 bases between them. Germline CDR1 MGHRA, CDR2 YSYEKL. CDR3 length: 16 amino acids. The CDR3 spells CASSQGVAESLTKAFF. CDR3 DNA sequence: TGCGCCAGCAGCCAAGGAGTGGCAGAGTCCCTTACTAAAGCTTTCTTT.

The CDR3 DNA is TGTGCCAGCAGCCTAGGGGCCAGCAATCAGCCCCAGCATTTT. It codes for CASSLGASNQPQHF. The chain links TRBV7-9 to TRBJ1-5; perhaps TRBD1 as D (5 bases). Germline loops: CDR1 SEHNR, CDR2 FQNEAQ (reference sequence). The CDR3 length is 14 residues. V was cut by 5 bases and J by 1 base, with 9 bases left in between.

The V and J genes are TRBV10-3 and TRBJ2-3; possibly TRBD2 for D (5 bases). The germline V gene encodes CDR1 ENHRY and CDR2 SYGVKD. Between the trimmed V and J ends, which lost 3 bases and 0 bases, there was a span of 10 bases. The CDR3 loop spans 15 amino acids. CDR3 residues: CAISESRTSTDTQYF. CDR3 sequence (DNA): TGTGCCATCAGTGAATCGCGGACTAGCACAGATACGCAGTATTTT.

CDR3 DNA: TGTGCCACCAGCAGTAACCCAGGGGGCGATTATCCGGCCTCCTACGAGCAGTACTTC. Its translation: CATSSNPGGDYPASYEQYF. The chain combines TRBV15 with TRBJ2-7, with TRBD1 matching over 8 bases. This CDR3 comprises 19 residues. Germline loops: CDR1 LNHNV, CDR2 YYDKDF (reference sequence). V trimming: 3 bases; J trimming: 0 bases; junction bases outside the gene matches: 16.

The CDR3 sequence: CAWSVPPGEGLHF. Written as DNA, the CDR3 is TGTGCCTGGAGTGTACCCCCGGGTGAGGGCCTCCACTTT. The chain links TRBV30 to TRBJ1-6; D not certain. CDR3 length equals 13 residues. CDR1 and CDR2 (germline): GTSNPN, SVGIG (reference sequence). The V gene lost 0 bases and the J gene lost 15 bases, with 15 bases spanning the gap. The variable domain in full, with the rest retrieved from reference TRBV30 and TRBJ1-6, is SQTIHQWPATLVQPVGSPLSLECTVEGTSNPNLYWYRQAAGRGLQLLFYSVGIGQISSEVPQNLSASRPQDRQFILSSKKLLLSDSGFYLCAWSVPPGEGLHFGNGTRLTVT.

The rearrangement joins TRBV5-1 to TRBJ2-1; unclear D gene. V was clipped by 1 base and J by 6 bases, with 14 bases between them. CDR1 SGHRS and CDR2 YFSETQ come from the germline V gene. This CDR3 is built from 15 residues. CDR3 bases: TGCGCCAGCAGCTTGACCCACCCCGCAGGCAATGAGCAGTTCTTC. Its protein is CASSLTHPAGNEQFF.

This clone has only a few counts. The CDR3 DNA sequence: TGCAGCGTTGAAGAGCGACTAGCGGGAGCCAATGAGCAGTTCTTC. This encodes CSVEERLAGANEQFF. The chain uses TRBV29-1 and TRBJ2-1; TRBD2 matches 12 bases. The CDR3 spans 15 residues. From germline, CDR1 is SQVTM and CDR2 ANQGSEA. With V trimmed by 0 bases and J by 6 bases, 3 bases remained unmatched.

This clone was counted a few times. The chain is built from TRBV6-6 and TRBJ2-1; 10 bases match TRBD2. The CDR3 totals 16 residues. Germline CDR1 MNHNY, CDR2 SVGAGI (reference sequence). The J segment lost 5 bases and the V segment lost 5 bases, leaving 9 bases of the junction unmatched. CDR3 in amino acids: CASSTGRLAGHNEQFF. CDR3 nucleotide sequence: TGTGCCAGCAGTACAGGCCGACTAGCGGGCCACAATGAGCAGTTCTTC.

The chain has TRBV5-1 and TRBJ2-2; D remains ambiguous. Germline CDR1 SGHRS, CDR2 YFSETQ. The CDR3 loop spans 12 amino acids. V dropped 7 bases and J dropped 7 bases, with 11 bases sitting between them. CDR3 in DNA: TGCGCCAGCGCTTCGCGAGACGGGGAGCTGTTTTTT. This translates into CASASRDGELFF.

The chain joins TRBV12-5 to TRBJ2-5; maybe TRBD1 (6 bases). The CDR3 has 13 amino acids. CDR1 and CDR2 from the germline V gene are LGHNT and FRNRAP. V was trimmed by 4 bases and J by 3 bases, leaving 9 bases between them. DNA of the CDR3: TGTGCTAGTGGTTCGTCAGGGGAAGAGACCCAGTACTTC. Encoded protein: CASGSSGEETQYF.

The rearrangement joins TRBV5-1 to TRBJ2-1; 15 nucleotides match TRBD2. This CDR3 is built from 19 residues. Per germline, CDR1 SGHRS and CDR2 YFSETQ. V lost 1 base, J lost 3 bases, and 8 bases stayed unmatched. In DNA, the CDR3 is TGCGCCAGCAGCTTGCGCGGACTAGCGGGGGGGCCAGGCTACAATGAGCAGTTCTTC. Translating gives CASSLRGLAGGPGYNEQFF.

This rearrangement joins TRBV7-2 to TRBJ2-7, with 11 bases aligning to TRBD1. Germline values: CDR1 SGHTA, CDR2 FQGNSA. The CDR3 is 15 residues long. J lost 5 bases, V lost 4 bases, and 7 bases had no gene match. The CDR3 bases are TGTGCCAGCAGCTCCGGGACAGGGGGTTTCCACGAGCAGTACTTC. Translation: CASSSGTGGFHEQYF.

V is TRBV7-9 and J is TRBJ2-7; 8 nucleotides agree with TRBD1. CDR1 is SEHNR, CDR2 FQNEAQ, per germline (reference sequence). The CDR3 contains 14 residues. V lost 1 base and J lost 1; bases outside the gene matches: 0. The CDR3 sequence: CASSLGTGSYEQYF. The DNA for the CDR3 is TGTGCCAGCAGCTTAGGGACAGGGTCCTACGAGCAGTACTTC.

V and J are TRBV10-3 and TRBJ2-3, with 10 bases lining up with TRBD1. Germline V gives CDR1 ENHRY, CDR2 SYGVKD. Losses at the gene ends were 6 bases for V and 3 bases for J; bases not matched to a gene: 9. The CDR3 consists of 16 residues. The CDR3 nucleotides are TGTGCCATCAGCGGACCGGGACAGGGGCAGACAGATACGCAGTATTTT. It translates to CAISGPGQGQTDTQYF.

There are a few counts of this clone. The rearrangement joins TRBV28 to TRBJ2-7; 12 nucleotides line up with TRBD2. The CDR3 has 17 residues. The germline V gene encodes CDR1 MDHEN and CDR2 SYDVKM. Germline trimming cut 7 bases from V and 2 bases from J; bases unmatched to any gene: 12. This chain's CDR3 is CASKGTSGRYVTYEQYF. The DNA for the CDR3 is TGTGCCAGCAAGGGGACTAGCGGGCGTTACGTAACCTACGAGCAGTACTTC.